This section outlines one T cell receptor beta chain sequence together with its context. The target antigen is unknown. Germline CDR1 is DFQATT and CDR2 is SNEGSKA (reference sequence). V gave up 6 bases and J gave up 0 bases; unmatched junction bases: 5. The CDR3 has 15 residues. These data come from a study of blood T cells in healthy people across ages. Study results and caveats: Total diversity from one million sequenced T cells was likely underestimated.

Then a second PCR, running about 6 to 11 cycles, was carried out with a sample-barcoded 5' primer and a J-beta primer mix. From the 5' RACE reads, TCRdb called clonotypes with MiXCR, one entry per CDR3 protein. In the table there are 1.8 million or so distinct CDR3 sequences, about two fifths of which are singletons. This TCR came from a human donor in good health. Sequenced: blood. The V gene is TRBV20-1, the J gene TRBJ2-1; 10 nucleotides agree with TRBD1. In DNA, the CDR3 is TGCAGTGCGGGACAGGGGTTGAGCTCCTACAATGAGCAGTTCTTC. This gives the protein CSAGQGLSSYNEQFF.